This TCR beta chain was captured in a study of CD8+ T cells in alopecia areata. Germline loops: CDR1 SGHDT, CDR2 YYEEEE. The CDR3 is 18 residues long. The V and J ends lost 4 bases and 2 bases respectively, with 24 bases between them. Following extraction, RNA underwent reverse transcription to cDNA, which served as the sequencing template. Method: immunoSEQ multiplex PCR; TCRdb's copy keeps in-frame clones and lacks some. The sample shows about 150,000 clones, about 60% of them seen only once. The chain uses TRBV5-6 and TRBJ2-5; TRBD2 is a possible D gene (7 bases). Sample: CD4+ T cells sorted from blood, taken at week 0. The receptor was derived from a human donor with alopecia areata. The CDR3 nucleotides read TGTGCCAGCAGCGGGGGCGCGGGCGGGGGCCTCCAACAAGAGACCCAGTACTTC. The encoded protein is CASSGGAGGGLQQETQYF.